These T cell receptor beta chains were read from a single sample in a study of blood T cell repertoires in COVID-19. Here immunoSEQ multiplex PCR was the method, and the copy in TCRdb shows in-frame clones only, minus some. The sample includes 57,000 or so clones, around 85% of them seen just once. The sequencing input was peripheral blood. The receptors come from a man aged 60 to 69 with acute or convalescent COVID-19. Each CDR3 is given with its conserved first and last residue. A D gene is named only where the DNA matches it firmly. The size entry is marked missing in some rows and otherwise reads once, few, many or a size class.

D gene: .
V gene: TRBV9
clone size: .
J gene: TRBJ2-7
CDR3 protein: CASSVGGQSSYEQYF
CDR3 DNA: TGTGCCAGCAGCGTAGGCGGCCAGTCCTCCTACGAGCAGTACTTC

D gene: .
V gene: TRBV6-6
clone size: .
J gene: TRBJ1-4
CDR3 protein: CASSYSTAGANEKLFF
CDR3 DNA: TGTGCCAGCAGTTACTCAACCGCGGGGGCTAATGAAAAACTGTTTTTT

D gene: .
V gene: TRBV6-1
clone size: once
J gene: TRBJ2-3
CDR3 protein: CASSEGVTGGDTQYF
CDR3 DNA: TGTGCCAGCAGTGAAGGGGTCACCGGGGGTGATACGCAGTATTTT

D gene: .
V gene: TRBV5-4
clone size: .
J gene: TRBJ2-5
CDR3 protein: CASSSQSVRETQYF
CDR3 DNA: TGTGCCAGCAGCTCCCAGAGCGTCCGAGAGACCCAGTACTTC

D gene: .
V gene: TRBV7-8
clone size: .
J gene: TRBJ2-3
CDR3 protein: CASSLRLDGADTQYF
CDR3 DNA: TGTGCCAGCAGCTTAAGACTAGATGGGGCAGATACGCAGTATTTT

D gene: .
V gene: TRBV13
clone size: .
J gene: TRBJ2-5
CDR3 protein: CASSLGLLGRSQETQYF
CDR3 DNA: TGTGCCAGCAGCTTAGGTCTTTTGGGGCGGAGCCAAGAGACCCAGTACTTC

D gene: TRBD1
V gene: TRBV7-3
clone size: .
J gene: TRBJ1-1
CDR3 protein: CASSEVPGQEEAFF
CDR3 DNA: TGTGCCAGCAGCGAAGTCCCGGGACAGGAAGAAGCTTTCTTT

D gene: .
V gene: TRBV5-1
clone size: once
J gene: TRBJ1-1
CDR3 protein: CASSLAGWNTEAFF
CDR3 DNA: TGCGCCAGCAGCTTGGCAGGGTGGAACACTGAAGCTTTCTTT

D gene: .
V gene: TRBV7-3
clone size: .
J gene: TRBJ1-2
CDR3 protein: CASSLSREMAGYTF
CDR3 DNA: TGTGCCAGCAGCTTAAGTCGGGAAATGGCTGGCTACACCTTC

D gene: TRBD1
V gene: TRBV2
clone size: .
J gene: TRBJ2-2
CDR3 protein: CASRGWGQGNTGELFF
CDR3 DNA: TGTGCCAGCAGGGGGTGGGGACAGGGGAACACCGGGGAGCTGTTTTTT

D gene: .
V gene: TRBV5-6
clone size: .
J gene: TRBJ1-1
CDR3 protein: CASSLIRGIYTEAFF
CDR3 DNA: TGTGCCAGCAGCTTGATTAGGGGGATCTACACTGAAGCTTTCTTT

D gene: .
V gene: TRBV6-6
clone size: .
J gene: TRBJ2-7
CDR3 protein: CASMERIRSSYEQYF
CDR3 DNA: TGTGCCAGCATGGAGCGGATTAGAAGCTCCTACGAGCAGTACTTC

D gene: TRBD1
V gene: TRBV7-2
clone size: .
J gene: TRBJ1-1
CDR3 protein: CASTRDRHNTEAFF
CDR3 DNA: TGTGCCAGCACCCGGGACAGGCATAACACTGAAGCTTTCTTT

D gene: .
V gene: TRBV23-1
clone size: .
J gene: TRBJ1-1
CDR3 protein: CAHRTVADTEAFF
CDR3 DNA: TGCGCCCATCGCACAGTGGCCGACACTGAAGCTTTCTTT

D gene: .
V gene: TRBV24-1
clone size: .
J gene: TRBJ1-1
CDR3 protein: CATSDASGQAFF
CDR3 DNA: TGTGCCACCAGTGACGCTAGCGGGCAAGCTTTCTTT

D gene: .
V gene: TRBV20-1
clone size: .
J gene: TRBJ2-7
CDR3 protein: CSARGQYEQYF
CDR3 DNA: TGCAGTGCCAGGGGACAATACGAGCAGTACTTC

D gene: TRBD1
V gene: TRBV7-6
clone size: .
J gene: TRBJ1-1
CDR3 protein: CASSFSGTEHF
CDR3 DNA: TGTGCCAGCAGCTTCTCCGGGACAGAGCACTTT

D gene: TRBD1
V gene: TRBV4-3
clone size: .
J gene: TRBJ2-7
CDR3 protein: CASSLTTGNYEQYF
CDR3 DNA: TGCGCCAGCAGCCTCACGACAGGGAACTACGAGCAGTACTTC

D gene: TRBD1
V gene: TRBV5-5
clone size: .
J gene: TRBJ1-6
CDR3 protein: CASSLRDRGLSPLHF
CDR3 DNA: TGTGCCAGCAGCCTCCGGGACAGGGGGCTGTCACCCCTCCACTTT

D gene: .
V gene: TRBV6-5
clone size: .
J gene: TRBJ2-1
CDR3 protein: CASSNSQGYEQFF
CDR3 DNA: TGTGCCAGCAGTAATTCACAGGGCTACGAGCAGTTCTTC

D gene: TRBD1
V gene: TRBV9
clone size: .
J gene: TRBJ2-5
CDR3 protein: CASSVAPGGLETQYF
CDR3 DNA: TGTGCCAGCAGCGTAGCGCCAGGGGGCTTGGAGACCCAGTACTTC

D gene: TRBD2
V gene: TRBV7-9
clone size: .
J gene: TRBJ2-7
CDR3 protein: CASSLAGTRSYEQYF
CDR3 DNA: TGTGCCAGCAGCTTAGCCGGGACTAGATCTTACGAGCAGTACTTC

D gene: TRBD1
V gene: TRBV7-9
clone size: .
J gene: TRBJ2-7
CDR3 protein: CASSPRTGLSYEQYF
CDR3 DNA: TGTGCCAGCAGCCCCCGGACAGGGCTCTCCTACGAGCAGTACTTC

D gene: TRBD2
V gene: TRBV19
clone size: .
J gene: TRBJ2-3
CDR3 protein: CASSLRLAGEGDTQYF
CDR3 DNA: TGTGCCAGTAGTCTCCGACTAGCGGGAGAGGGGGATACGCAGTATTTT

D gene: TRBD1
V gene: TRBV27
clone size: .
J gene: TRBJ2-7
CDR3 protein: CASSSTSGTDLYEQYF
CDR3 DNA: TGTGCCAGCAGTTCCACCTCCGGGACAGACTTGTACGAGCAGTACTTC

D gene: TRBD1
V gene: TRBV2
clone size: few
J gene: TRBJ1-5
CDR3 protein: CASSSRDRAQPQHF
CDR3 DNA: TGTGCCAGCAGTAGCCGGGACAGGGCTCAGCCCCAGCATTTT

D gene: TRBD1
V gene: TRBV2
clone size: .
J gene: TRBJ1-4
CDR3 protein: CASSEMRGRGGKLFF
CDR3 DNA: TGTGCCAGCAGTGAAATGAGGGGGCGCGGAGGAAAACTGTTTTTT

D gene: .
V gene: TRBV11-2
clone size: .
J gene: TRBJ2-7
CDR3 protein: CASSLDARGISYEQYF
CDR3 DNA: TGTGCCAGCAGCTTAGATGCCAGGGGAATCTCCTACGAGCAGTACTTC

D gene: .
V gene: TRBV9
clone size: .
J gene: TRBJ1-6
CDR3 protein: CASSVVRASPLHF
CDR3 DNA: TGTGCCAGCAGCGTAGTGAGGGCTTCACCCCTCCACTTT

D gene: TRBD1
V gene: TRBV5-4
clone size: few
J gene: TRBJ2-7
CDR3 protein: CASTRQGQGTREQYF
CDR3 DNA: TGTGCCAGCACCCGACAAGGACAGGGGACGAGGGAGCAGTACTTC

D gene: TRBD2
V gene: TRBV5-1
clone size: .
J gene: TRBJ2-1
CDR3 protein: CASSLSPAGGFPNEQFF
CDR3 DNA: TGCGCCAGCAGCTTGAGTCCGGCGGGAGGTTTCCCCAATGAGCAGTTCTTC

D gene: TRBD1
V gene: TRBV20-1
clone size: .
J gene: TRBJ2-3
CDR3 protein: CSASDRGRTDTQYF
CDR3 DNA: TGCAGTGCTAGTGACAGGGGGCGCACAGATACGCAGTATTTT

D gene: .
V gene: TRBV24-1
clone size: .
J gene: TRBJ2-5
CDR3 protein: CATSDLRQEGTQYF
CDR3 DNA: TGTGCCACCAGTGATTTGCGGCAGGAAGGGACCCAGTACTTC

D gene: .
V gene: TRBV5-4
clone size: .
J gene: TRBJ2-7
CDR3 protein: CASSERTGFSEQYF
CDR3 DNA: TGTGCCAGCAGCGAGCGTACGGGGTTTAGCGAGCAGTACTTC

D gene: TRBD1
V gene: TRBV15
clone size: .
J gene: TRBJ2-3
CDR3 protein: CATSRAGTETDTQYF
CDR3 DNA: TGTGCCACCAGCAGGGCCGGGACAGAGACAGATACGCAGTATTTT

D gene: .
V gene: TRBV6-1
clone size: .
J gene: TRBJ1-5
CDR3 protein: CASSETGLRYQPQHF
CDR3 DNA: TGTGCCAGCAGTGAAACAGGCTTACGTTATCAGCCCCAGCATTTT

D gene: TRBD1
V gene: TRBV7-6
clone size: .
J gene: TRBJ2-5
CDR3 protein: CASRGTAKYQETQYF
CDR3 DNA: TGTGCCAGCAGGGGGACAGCCAAGTACCAAGAGACCCAGTACTTC

D gene: TRBD1
V gene: TRBV19
clone size: .
J gene: TRBJ1-2
CDR3 protein: CASNTLRDRDYGYTF
CDR3 DNA: TGTGCCAGTAACACTCTCCGGGACAGGGACTATGGCTACACCTTC

D gene: .
V gene: TRBV19
clone size: .
J gene: TRBJ2-1
CDR3 protein: CASRNSVYSSYNEQFF
CDR3 DNA: TGTGCCAGTAGAAACTCGGTTTACAGCTCCTACAATGAGCAGTTCTTC

D gene: TRBD2
V gene: TRBV7-8
clone size: few
J gene: TRBJ2-7
CDR3 protein: CASSLGGSGLGEQYF
CDR3 DNA: TGTGCCAGCAGCTTAGGCGGTAGCGGGTTGGGCGAGCAGTACTTC

D gene: .
V gene: TRBV23-1
clone size: .
J gene: TRBJ1-2
CDR3 protein: CASRTGGYTF
CDR3 DNA: TGCGCCAGCAGGACAGGTGGCTACACCTTC

D gene: TRBD1
V gene: TRBV27
clone size: once
J gene: TRBJ2-2
CDR3 protein: CASSPWGQGRSGELFF
CDR3 DNA: TGTGCCAGCAGTCCGTGGGGACAGGGGAGGTCCGGGGAGCTGTTTTTT

D gene: .
V gene: TRBV18
clone size: .
J gene: TRBJ1-2
CDR3 protein: CASSPGLSEGYTF
CDR3 DNA: TGTGCCAGCTCCCCCGGACTAAGCGAGGGCTACACCTTC

D gene: TRBD2
V gene: TRBV7-3
clone size: few
J gene: TRBJ2-3
CDR3 protein: CASSPIAGASTDTQYF
CDR3 DNA: TGTGCCAGCAGCCCAATAGCGGGGGCTAGCACAGATACGCAGTATTTT

D gene: TRBD2
V gene: TRBV28
clone size: .
J gene: TRBJ2-7
CDR3 protein: CASSGLGGGRSHEQYF
CDR3 DNA: TGTGCCAGCAGCGGCCTGGGCGGCGGGAGGTCCCACGAGCAGTACTTC

D gene: .
V gene: TRBV6-6
clone size: .
J gene: TRBJ1-2
CDR3 protein: CASSYGQGANYGYTF
CDR3 DNA: TGTGCCAGCAGTTACGGGCAGGGTGCCAACTATGGCTACACCTTC

D gene: .
V gene: TRBV15
clone size: .
J gene: TRBJ1-1
CDR3 protein: CATSRGVSTEAFF
CDR3 DNA: TGTGCCACCAGCAGAGGAGTAAGCACTGAAGCTTTCTTT

D gene: TRBD2
V gene: TRBV5-4
clone size: .
J gene: TRBJ2-4
CDR3 protein: CASSPGGERTKNIQYF
CDR3 DNA: TGTGCCAGCAGCCCGGGGGGGGAAAGAACCAAAAACATTCAGTACTTC

D gene: TRBD1
V gene: TRBV29-1
clone size: .
J gene: TRBJ2-7
CDR3 protein: CSVFGGDRGREQYF
CDR3 DNA: TGCAGCGTTTTTGGGGGGGACAGGGGGCGCGAGCAGTACTTC

D gene: TRBD1
V gene: TRBV7-8
clone size: .
J gene: TRBJ2-7
CDR3 protein: CASSLNRGYDEQYF
CDR3 DNA: TGTGCCAGCAGCTTAAACAGGGGTTATGACGAGCAGTACTTC

D gene: .
V gene: TRBV19
clone size: .
J gene: TRBJ2-4
CDR3 protein: CASSIWGEGDIQYF
CDR3 DNA: TGTGCCAGTAGTATTTGGGGGGAAGGGGACATTCAGTACTTC

D gene: TRBD1
V gene: TRBV2
clone size: .
J gene: TRBJ2-7
CDR3 protein: CASDRTGPYEQYF
CDR3 DNA: TGTGCCAGCGATAGGACAGGACCCTACGAGCAGTACTTC

D gene: TRBD1
V gene: TRBV27
clone size: .
J gene: TRBJ1-6
CDR3 protein: CASSPDRLQPPLHF
CDR3 DNA: TGTGCCAGCTCTCCGGACAGGCTGCAACCACCCCTCCACTTT

D gene: TRBD1
V gene: TRBV4-2
clone size: .
J gene: TRBJ1-2
CDR3 protein: CASSPRDRGVGGYTF
CDR3 DNA: TGTGCCAGCAGCCCCCGGGACAGGGGAGTGGGGGGCTACACCTTC

D gene: TRBD2
V gene: TRBV11-3
clone size: .
J gene: TRBJ2-1
CDR3 protein: CASSFLAVSYNEQFF
CDR3 DNA: TGTGCCAGCAGCTTCCTAGCGGTCTCCTACAATGAGCAGTTCTTC

D gene: .
V gene: TRBV7-5
clone size: .
J gene: TRBJ2-2
CDR3 protein: CARSPPGTAGPTGELFF
CDR3 DNA: TGTGCCAGAAGCCCCCCAGGGACTGCCGGGCCCACCGGGGAGCTGTTTTTT

D gene: .
V gene: TRBV7-8
clone size: .
J gene: TRBJ1-5
CDR3 protein: CASSPPGGLSNQPQHF
CDR3 DNA: TGTGCCAGCAGCCCCCCGGGGGGCCTCAGCAATCAGCCCCAGCATTTT

D gene: TRBD1
V gene: TRBV15
clone size: once
J gene: TRBJ2-7
CDR3 protein: CATSRSRGQGYEQYF
CDR3 DNA: TGTGCCACCAGCAGATCCAGGGGGCAGGGCTACGAGCAGTACTTC

D gene: .
V gene: TRBV19
clone size: few
J gene: TRBJ1-2
CDR3 protein: CASSIVLSAGFYTF
CDR3 DNA: TGTGCCAGTAGTATAGTTCTAAGCGCAGGGTTCTACACCTTC